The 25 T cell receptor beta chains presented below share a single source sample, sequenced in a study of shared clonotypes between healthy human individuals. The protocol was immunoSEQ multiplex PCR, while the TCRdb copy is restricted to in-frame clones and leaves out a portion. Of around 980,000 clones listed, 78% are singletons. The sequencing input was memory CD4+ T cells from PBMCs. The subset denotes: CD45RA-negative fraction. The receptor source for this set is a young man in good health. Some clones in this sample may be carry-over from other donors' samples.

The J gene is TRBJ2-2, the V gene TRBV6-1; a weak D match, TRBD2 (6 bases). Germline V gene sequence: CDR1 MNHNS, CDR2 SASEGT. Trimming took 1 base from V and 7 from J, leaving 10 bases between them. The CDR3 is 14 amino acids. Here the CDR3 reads CASSEGLALGELFF. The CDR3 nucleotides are TGTGCCAGCAGTGAAGGTCTAGCGCTCGGGGAGCTGTTTTTT.

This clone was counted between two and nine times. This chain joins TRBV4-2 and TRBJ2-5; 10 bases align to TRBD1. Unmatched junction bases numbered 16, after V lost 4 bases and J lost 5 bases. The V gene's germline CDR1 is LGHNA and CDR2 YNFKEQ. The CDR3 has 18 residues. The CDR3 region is CASSRQLRDRGGTETQYF. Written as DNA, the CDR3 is TGTGCCAGCAGCCGCCAACTACGGGACAGGGGAGGGACGGAGACCCAGTACTTC.

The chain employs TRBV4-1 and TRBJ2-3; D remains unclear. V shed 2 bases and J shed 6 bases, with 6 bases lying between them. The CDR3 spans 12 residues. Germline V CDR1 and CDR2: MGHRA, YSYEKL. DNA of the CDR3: TGCGCCAGCAGCCAACCACATGATACGCAGTATTTT. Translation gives CASSQPHDTQYF.

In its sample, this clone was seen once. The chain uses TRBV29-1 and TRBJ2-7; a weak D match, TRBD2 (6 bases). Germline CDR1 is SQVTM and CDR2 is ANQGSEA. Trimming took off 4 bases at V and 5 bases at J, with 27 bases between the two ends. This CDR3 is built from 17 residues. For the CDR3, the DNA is TGCAGCGTTGTTGGAGGTAACGGTGCGGGAATAAAGGACGAGCAGTACTTC. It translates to CSVVGGNGAGIKDEQYF.

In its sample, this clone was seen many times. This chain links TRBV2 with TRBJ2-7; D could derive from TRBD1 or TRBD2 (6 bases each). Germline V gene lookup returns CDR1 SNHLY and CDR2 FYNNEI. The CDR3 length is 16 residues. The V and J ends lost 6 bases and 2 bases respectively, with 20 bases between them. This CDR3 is CASSSQGGLLAYEQYF. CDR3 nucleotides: TGTGCCAGCAGCTCACAGGGAGGCCTTCTCGCCTACGAGCAGTACTTC.

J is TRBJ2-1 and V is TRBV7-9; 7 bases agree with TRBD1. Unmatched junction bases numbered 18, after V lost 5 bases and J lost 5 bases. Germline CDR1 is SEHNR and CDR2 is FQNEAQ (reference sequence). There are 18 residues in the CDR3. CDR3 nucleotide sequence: TGTGCCAGCAGCCTCAAAGAGGGACAGTTTATGATAAACAATGAGCAGTTCTTC. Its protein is CASSLKEGQFMINNEQFF.

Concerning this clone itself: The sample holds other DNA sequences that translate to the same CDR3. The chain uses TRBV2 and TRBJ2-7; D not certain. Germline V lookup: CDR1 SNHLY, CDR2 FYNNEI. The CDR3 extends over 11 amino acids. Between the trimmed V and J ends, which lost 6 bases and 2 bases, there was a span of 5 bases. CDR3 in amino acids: CASRQTYEQYF. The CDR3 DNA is TGTGCCAGCAGACAGACCTACGAGCAGTACTTC. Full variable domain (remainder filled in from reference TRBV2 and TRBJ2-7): EPEVTQTPSHQVTQMGQEVILRCVPISNHLYFYWYRQILGQKVEFLVSFYNNEISEKSEIFDDQFSVERPDGSNFTLKIRSTKLEDSAMYFCASRQTYEQYFGPGTRLTVT.

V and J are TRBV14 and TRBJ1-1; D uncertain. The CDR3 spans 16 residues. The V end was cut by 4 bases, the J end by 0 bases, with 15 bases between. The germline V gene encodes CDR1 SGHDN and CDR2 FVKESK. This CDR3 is CASSPQVGRLNTEAFF. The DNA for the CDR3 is TGTGCCAGCAGCCCCCAGGTGGGCAGACTGAACACTGAAGCTTTCTTT.

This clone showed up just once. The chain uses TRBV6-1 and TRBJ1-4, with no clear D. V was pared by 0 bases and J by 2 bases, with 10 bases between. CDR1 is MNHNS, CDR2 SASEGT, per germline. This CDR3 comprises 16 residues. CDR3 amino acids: CASSEAKTRTNEKLFF. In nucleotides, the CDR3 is TGTGCCAGCAGTGAAGCTAAGACACGGACTAATGAAAAACTGTTTTTT.

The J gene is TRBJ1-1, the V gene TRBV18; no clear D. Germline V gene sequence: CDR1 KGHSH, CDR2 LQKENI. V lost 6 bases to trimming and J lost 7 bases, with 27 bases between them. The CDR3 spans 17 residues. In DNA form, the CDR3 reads TGTGCCAGCTCGTCGAGGTTTCTAGCAGGAGGATCCCGTGAAGCTTTCTTT. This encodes CASSSRFLAGGSREAFF.

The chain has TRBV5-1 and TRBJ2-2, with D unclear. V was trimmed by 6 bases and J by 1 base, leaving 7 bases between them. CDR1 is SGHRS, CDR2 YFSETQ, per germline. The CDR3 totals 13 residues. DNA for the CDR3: TGCGCCAGCACCAGACAGAACACCGGGGAGCTGTTTTTT. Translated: CASTRQNTGELFF.

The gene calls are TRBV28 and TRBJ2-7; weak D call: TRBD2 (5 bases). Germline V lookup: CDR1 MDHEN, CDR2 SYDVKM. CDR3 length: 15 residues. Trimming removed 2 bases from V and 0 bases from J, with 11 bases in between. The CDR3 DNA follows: TGTGCCAGCAGTTTAGCGGGCGAAAGCTCCTACGAGCAGTACTTC. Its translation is CASSLAGESSYEQYF.

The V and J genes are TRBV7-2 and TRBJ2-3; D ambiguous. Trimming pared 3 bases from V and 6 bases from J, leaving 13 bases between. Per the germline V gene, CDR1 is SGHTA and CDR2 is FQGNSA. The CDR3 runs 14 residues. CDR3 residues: CASSLEGLSDTQYF. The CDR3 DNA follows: TGTGCCAGCAGCTTGGAAGGGCTCTCCGATACGCAGTATTTT.

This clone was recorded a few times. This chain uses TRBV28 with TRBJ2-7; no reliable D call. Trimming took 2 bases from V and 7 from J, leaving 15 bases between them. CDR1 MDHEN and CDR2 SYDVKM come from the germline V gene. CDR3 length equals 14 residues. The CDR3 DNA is TGTGCCAGCAGTTTACCTGGGGAAGCGCGGGAGCAGTACTTC. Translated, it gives CASSLPGEAREQYF.

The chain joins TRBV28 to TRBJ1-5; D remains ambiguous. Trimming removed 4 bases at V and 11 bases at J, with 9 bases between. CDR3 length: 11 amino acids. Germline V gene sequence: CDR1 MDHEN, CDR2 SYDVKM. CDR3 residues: CASSSPRSQHF. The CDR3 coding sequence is TGTGCCAGCAGTTCGCCACGGTCCCAGCATTTT.

The DNA for the CDR3 is TGTGCCAGCAGCTACCCGACTAGCGGGAAGAGCACAGATACGCAGTATTTT. Amino acid sequence: CASSYPTSGKSTDTQYF. The chain is built from TRBV2 and TRBJ2-3, with TRBD2 identical over 11 bases. CDR1 and CDR2 (germline): SNHLY, FYNNEI. The junction had 8 bases not matched to a gene; V was cut back by 6 bases and J by 0 bases. The CDR3 consists of 17 residues.

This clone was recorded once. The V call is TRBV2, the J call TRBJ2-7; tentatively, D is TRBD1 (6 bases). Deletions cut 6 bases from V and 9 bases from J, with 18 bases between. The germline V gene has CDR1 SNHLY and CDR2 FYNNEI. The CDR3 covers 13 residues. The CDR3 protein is CASRGPQGSAQYF. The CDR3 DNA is TGTGCCAGCAGGGGACCACAGGGATCGGCGCAGTACTTC.

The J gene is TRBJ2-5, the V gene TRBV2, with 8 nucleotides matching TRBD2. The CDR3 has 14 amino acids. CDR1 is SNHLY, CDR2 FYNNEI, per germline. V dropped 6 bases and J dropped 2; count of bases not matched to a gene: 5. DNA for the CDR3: TGTGCCAGCAGGACTAGCGTCCCACAAGAGACCCAGTACTTC. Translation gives CASRTSVPQETQYF. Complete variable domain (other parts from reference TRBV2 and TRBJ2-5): EPEVTQTPSHQVTQMGQEVILRCVPISNHLYFYWYRQILGQKVEFLVSFYNNEISEKSEIFDDQFSVERPDGSNFTLKIRSTKLEDSAMYFCASRTSVPQETQYFGPGTRLLVL.

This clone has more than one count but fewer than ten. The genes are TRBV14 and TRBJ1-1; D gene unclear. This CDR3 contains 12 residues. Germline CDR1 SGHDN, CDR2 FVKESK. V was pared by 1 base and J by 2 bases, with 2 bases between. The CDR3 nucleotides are TGTGCCAGCAGCCAAGCCAACACTGAAGCTTTCTTT. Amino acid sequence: CASSQANTEAFF.

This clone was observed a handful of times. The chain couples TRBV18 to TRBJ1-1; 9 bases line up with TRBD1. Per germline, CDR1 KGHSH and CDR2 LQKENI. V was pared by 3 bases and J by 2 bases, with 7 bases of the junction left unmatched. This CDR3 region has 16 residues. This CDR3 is CASSPGTGTFNTEAFF. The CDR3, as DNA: TGTGCCAGCTCACCGGGGACAGGGACCTTTAACACTGAAGCTTTCTTT.

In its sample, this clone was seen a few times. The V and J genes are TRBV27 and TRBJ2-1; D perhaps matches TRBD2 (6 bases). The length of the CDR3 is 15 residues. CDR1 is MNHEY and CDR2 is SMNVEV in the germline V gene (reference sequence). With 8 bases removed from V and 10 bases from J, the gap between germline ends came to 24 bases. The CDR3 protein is CASYLNSGTPNEQFF. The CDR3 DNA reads TGTGCCAGCTACTTAAATTCCGGGACTCCCAACGAGCAGTTCTTC.

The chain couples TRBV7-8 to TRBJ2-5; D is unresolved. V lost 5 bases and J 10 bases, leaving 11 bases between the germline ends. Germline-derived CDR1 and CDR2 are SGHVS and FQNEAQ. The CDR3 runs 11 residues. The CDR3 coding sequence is TGTGCCAGCAGCGCGGCCGAGGACCAGTACTTC. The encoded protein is CASSAAEDQYF.

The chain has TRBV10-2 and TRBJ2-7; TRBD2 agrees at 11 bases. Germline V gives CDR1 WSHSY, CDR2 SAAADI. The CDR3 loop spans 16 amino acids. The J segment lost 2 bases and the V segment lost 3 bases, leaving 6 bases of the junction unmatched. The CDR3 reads CASSETSGRSPYEQYF. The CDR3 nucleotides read TGCGCCAGCAGTGAAACTAGCGGGAGATCCCCCTACGAGCAGTACTTC.

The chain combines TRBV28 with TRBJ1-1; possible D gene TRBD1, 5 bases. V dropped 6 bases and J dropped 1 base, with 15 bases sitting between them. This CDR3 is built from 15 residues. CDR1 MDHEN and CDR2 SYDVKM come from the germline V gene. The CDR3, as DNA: TGTGCCAGCAGGTTCCGACGACAGAAGAACACTGAAGCTTTCTTT. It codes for CASRFRRQKNTEAFF. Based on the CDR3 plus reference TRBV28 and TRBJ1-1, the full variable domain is DVKVTQSSRYLVKRTGEKVFLECVQDMDHENMFWYRQDPGLGLRLIYFSYDVKMKEKGDIPEGYSVSREKKERFSLILESASTNQTSMYLCASRFRRQKNTEAFFGQGTRLTVV.

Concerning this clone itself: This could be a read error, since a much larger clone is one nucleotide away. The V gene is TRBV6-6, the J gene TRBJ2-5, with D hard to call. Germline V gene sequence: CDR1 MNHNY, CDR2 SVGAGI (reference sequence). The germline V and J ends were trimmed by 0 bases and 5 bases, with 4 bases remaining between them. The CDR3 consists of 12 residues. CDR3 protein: CASSYSTETQYF. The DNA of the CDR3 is TGTGCCAGCAGTTACTCGACGGAGACCCAGTACTTC.